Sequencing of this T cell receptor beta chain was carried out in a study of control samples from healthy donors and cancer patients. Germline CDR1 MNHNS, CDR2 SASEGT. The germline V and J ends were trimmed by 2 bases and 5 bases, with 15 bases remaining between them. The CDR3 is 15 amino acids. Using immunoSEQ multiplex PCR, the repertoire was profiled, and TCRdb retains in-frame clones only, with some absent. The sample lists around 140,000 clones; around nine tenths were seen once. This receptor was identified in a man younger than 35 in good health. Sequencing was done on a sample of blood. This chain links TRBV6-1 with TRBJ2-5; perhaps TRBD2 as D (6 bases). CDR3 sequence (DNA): TGTGCCAGCAGTGAATCTAGGAGCGGAGGGGAGACCCAGTACTTC. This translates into CASSESRSGGETQYF.